This T cell receptor beta chain was identified in a study of blood T cell repertoires in COVID-19. Study-level background: The origin of the acute and convalescent COVID-19 samples was the United States, Italy and Spain.

A single count supports this clone. TCRdb's table, derived via immunoSEQ multiplex PCR, lists solely in-frame clones and lacks some. The table includes fewer than 250,000 clones, under 90% detected once. V was clipped by 4 bases and J by 1 base; unmatched bases: 4. The CDR3 totals 16 residues. Germline CDR1 reads MNHNS; CDR2 reads SASEGT. The sequencing input was PBMCs or T cells enriched from blood (not recorded which). The V gene is TRBV6-1, the J gene TRBJ2-2; 9 positions match TRBD2. This TCR came from a man aged 55-75 years who had recovered from COVID-19. This CDR3 is CASSVSGGMNTGELFF. For the CDR3, the DNA is TGTGCCAGCAGTGTAAGCGGGGGGATGAACACCGGGGAGCTGTTTTTT.